A single sample gave rise to the 30 T cell receptor beta chains below, sequenced in a study of PD-1 blockade in classical Hodgkin lymphoma. Each of the patients experienced relapse following autologous stem cell transplantation, and their brentuximab vedotin exposure differed. Using immunoSEQ multiplex PCR, the repertoire was profiled, and TCRdb retains in-frame clones only, with some absent. The sample carries roughly 140,000 clones, just under 80% recorded once. Sequencing was performed on peripheral blood mononuclear cells (PBMCs), taken before the second cycle of nivolumab. These TCRs come from a human donor with classical Hodgkin lymphoma.

This chain connects TRBV10-1 to TRBJ2-5; 12 bases fit TRBD2. Germline V CDR1 and CDR2: WNHNN, SYGVQD (reference sequence). The length of the CDR3 is 16 residues. V shed 3 bases and J 4 bases; nucleotides not matched to a gene: 6. Here the CDR3 reads CASSDPMTSGGETQYF. The DNA of the CDR3 is TGCGCCAGCAGTGACCCGATGACTAGCGGGGGAGAGACCCAGTACTTC.

This clone was detected ten times or more. The V call is TRBV6-5, the J call TRBJ2-6; 8 bases are a match to TRBD1. Germline trimming cut 7 bases from V and 2 bases from J; bases unmatched to any gene: 4. This CDR3 is 15 amino acids long. Germline assignment: CDR1 MNHEY and CDR2 SVGAGI. CDR3 coding DNA: TGTGCCAGCAAGGGACAGGCCCCTGGGGCCAACGTCCTGACTTTC. This gives the protein CASKGQAPGANVLTF.

The rearrangement uses TRBV7-9 and TRBJ2-1, with D unresolved. The CDR3 is made up of 16 amino acids. Germline assignment: CDR1 SEHNR and CDR2 FQNEAQ (reference sequence). The V gene lost 1 base and the J gene lost 1 base, with 11 bases spanning the gap. The CDR3 reads CASSLGTTTSYNEQFF. The CDR3, as DNA: TGTGCCAGCAGCTTAGGAACTACCACATCCTACAATGAGCAGTTCTTC.

V is TRBV7-2 and J is TRBJ1-6; D ambiguous. CDR1 is SGHTA, CDR2 FQGNSA, per germline. CDR3 length equals 14 residues. The V end lost 5 bases, the J end lost 9 bases, and 14 bases lay between the germline ends. DNA for the CDR3: TGTGCCAGCAGCAGAGACGGTATCGGTTCACCCCTCCACTTT. Translating it yields CASSRDGIGSPLHF. Based on the CDR3 plus reference TRBV7-2 and TRBJ1-6, the full variable domain is GAGVSQSPSNKVTEKGKDVELRCDPISGHTALYWYRQSLGQGLEFLIYFQGNSAPDKSGLPSDRFSAERTGGSVSTLTIQRTQQEDSAVYLCASSRDGIGSPLHFGNGTRLTVT.

This clone was seen more than once but under ten times. The V gene is TRBV19, the J gene TRBJ1-1; TRBD1 matches 7 bases. This CDR3 contains 13 residues. The junction had 4 bases not matched to a gene; V was cut back by 5 bases and J by 4 bases. Per the germline V gene, CDR1 is LNHDA and CDR2 is SQIVND (reference sequence). The CDR3 sequence: CASSGRGLTEAFF. DNA of the CDR3: TGTGCCAGTAGTGGTAGGGGGCTCACTGAAGCTTTCTTT. Variable domain in full (rest from reference TRBV19 and TRBJ1-1): DGGITQSPKYLFRKEGQNVTLSCEQNLNHDAMYWYRQDPGQGLRLIYYSQIVNDFQKGDIAEGYSVSREKKESFPLTVTSAQKNPTAFYLCASSGRGLTEAFFGQGTRLTVV.

The chain couples TRBV2 to TRBJ2-7; tentative D call: TRBD1 (5 bases). The germline V gene has CDR1 SNHLY and CDR2 FYNNEI. This CDR3 has 13 amino acids. V shed 4 bases and J shed 0 bases, with 7 bases lying between them. The CDR3 DNA reads TGTGCCAGCAGTGGAGACAGCTCCTACGAGCAGTACTTC. Residues: CASSGDSSYEQYF.

The chain couples TRBV6-5 to TRBJ2-7; D tentatively fits TRBD1 or TRBD2 (5 bases each). V lost 8 bases, J lost 5 bases, and 10 bases lay in between. This CDR3 is 11 amino acids long. Germline V gives CDR1 MNHEY, CDR2 SVGAGI. Here the CDR3 reads CASEGNHEQYF. The CDR3 DNA follows: TGTGCCAGCGAGGGGAACCACGAGCAGTACTTC.

This rearrangement joins TRBV18 to TRBJ2-6, with D possibly matching TRBD2 (6 bases). The CDR3 contains 17 residues. Trimming left V 1 base short and J 2 bases short, with 12 bases between. The V gene's germline CDR1 is KGHSH and CDR2 LQKENI. CDR3: CASSPRVSGAGANVLTF. CDR3 DNA: TGTGCCAGCTCACCACGGGTTTCGGGGGCTGGGGCCAACGTCCTGACTTTC.

The V and J genes are TRBV10-3 and TRBJ2-1; 7 bases align to TRBD2. CDR3 length: 15 amino acids. With V trimmed by 1 base and J by 4 bases, 4 bases remained unmatched. The germline V gene encodes CDR1 ENHRY and CDR2 SYGVKD. In DNA, the CDR3 is TGTGCCATCAGTGAGTGGGAGGGCCCGTACAATGAGCAGTTCTTC. This translates into CAISEWEGPYNEQFF.

The V gene is TRBV28, the J gene TRBJ2-5; 9 bases fit TRBD1. The CDR3 sequence is 15 residues long. Germline V gives CDR1 MDHEN, CDR2 SYDVKM. V dropped 4 bases and J dropped 2; count of bases not matched to a gene: 5. CDR3 sequence (DNA): TGTGCCAGCAGTTCATCGGGACAGGGACAAGAGACCCAGTACTTC. The encoded protein is CASSSSGQGQETQYF.

The chain uses TRBV28 and TRBJ2-1; TRBD1 matches 11 bases. This CDR3 comprises 16 residues. V gave up 5 bases and J gave up 3 bases; unmatched junction bases: 6. Germline lookup yields CDR1 MDHEN and CDR2 SYDVKM. CDR3: CASSRRTGGFYNEQFF. The CDR3 region has the DNA TGTGCCAGCAGTCGACGGACAGGGGGCTTCTACAATGAGCAGTTCTTC.

A single count supports this clone. The chain carries TRBV28 and TRBJ2-2; a weak D match, TRBD1 (6 bases). CDR1 MDHEN and CDR2 SYDVKM come from the germline V gene. V was trimmed by 7 bases and J by 3 bases, leaving 18 bases between them. This CDR3 contains 16 residues. For the CDR3, the DNA is TGTGCCAGCATCCAAACCCGGGACACCTACACCGGGGAGCTGTTTTTT. Translation gives CASIQTRDTYTGELFF.

Here the CDR3 DNA reads TGTGCCAGCAGTCAGGGATCAAATGAAAAACTGTTTTTT. This encodes CASSQGSNEKLFF. V usage is TRBV28 and J usage is TRBJ1-4; tentative D call: TRBD1 (5 bases). CDR3 length: 13 amino acids. Per germline, CDR1 MDHEN and CDR2 SYDVKM. Trimming pared 5 bases from V and 5 bases from J, leaving 9 bases between.

This clone was counted a few times. The chain joins TRBV6-5 to TRBJ2-7; D call uncertain. The V and J ends lost 7 bases and 9 bases respectively, with 22 bases between them. Germline V gene data show CDR1 as MNHEY and CDR2 as SVGAGI. The CDR3 contains 14 residues. The CDR3 region is CASTQPSASKGQYF. The CDR3, as DNA: TGTGCCAGCACCCAACCATCGGCCTCCAAAGGGCAGTACTTC.

The chain is built from TRBV5-1 and TRBJ2-1; D gene unclear. The germline V and J ends were trimmed by 0 bases and 6 bases, with 10 bases remaining between them. The CDR3 totals 14 residues. Germline assignment: CDR1 SGHRS and CDR2 YFSETQ. In DNA, the CDR3 is TGCGCCAGCAGCTTGGACTGGGCCAGCAATGAGCAGTTCTTC. Translated, it gives CASSLDWASNEQFF. The full variable domain, in which reference TRBV5-1 and TRBJ2-1 provide the parts outside the CDR3, is KAGVTQTPRYLIKTRGQQVTLSCSPISGHRSVSWYQQTPGQGLQFLFEYFSETQRNKGNFPGRFSGRQFSNSRSEMNVSTLELGDSALYLCASSLDWASNEQFFGPGTRLTVL.

The gene calls are TRBV6-5 and TRBJ1-2; the D is unclear. Trimming left V 2 bases short and J 3 bases short, with 13 bases between. In germline, CDR1 is MNHEY, CDR2 SVGAGI. The CDR3 spans 15 residues. The CDR3: CASSYTRRADYGYTF. CDR3 bases: TGTGCCAGCAGTTACACCCGGCGGGCTGACTATGGCTACACCTTC.

This chain uses TRBV29-1 with TRBJ1-5; a possible D gene is TRBD1 (5 bases). CDR3 size: 13 residues. Deletions cut 4 bases from V and 7 bases from J, with 14 bases between. Germline CDR1 and CDR2: SQVTM and ANQGSEA. The CDR3 bases are TGCAGCGTTGGGAGTGGGGCAGGGCAGCCCCAGCATTTT. This sequence encodes CSVGSGAGQPQHF.

J is TRBJ2-1 and V is TRBV6-6, with D perhaps assigned TRBD1 or TRBD2 (5 bases each). V was trimmed by 3 bases and J by 12 bases, leaving 15 bases between them. Germline V lookup: CDR1 MNHNY, CDR2 SVGAGI (reference sequence). The CDR3 loop spans 13 amino acids. In nucleotides, the CDR3 is TGTGCCAGCAGTTATGGGCAGGGTGGGGGGCAGTTCTTC. It codes for CASSYGQGGGQFF.

Ten or more counts support this clone. The gene calls are TRBV9 and TRBJ2-5; the match to TRBD2 covers 8 bases. The CDR3 covers 15 residues. Germline assignment: CDR1 SGDLS and CDR2 YYNGEE. The ends lost 0 bases at V and 1 base at J; junction bases unmatched: 2. CDR3 in amino acids: CASSVAAGGQETQYF. In DNA, the CDR3 is TGTGCCAGCAGCGTAGCGGCGGGGGGCCAAGAGACCCAGTACTTC.

The V gene is TRBV7-2, the J gene TRBJ2-7; 9 bases are a match to TRBD1. This CDR3 spans 14 amino acids. Trimming at V came to 7 bases and at J to 7 bases, leaving 11 bases not matched to a gene. Germline V lookup: CDR1 SGHTA, CDR2 FQGNSA. In DNA, the CDR3 is TGTGCCAGCACCCTTGGACAGGGGACTTGGGAGCAGTACTTC. Translated, it gives CASTLGQGTWEQYF.

A few counts support this clone. The chain carries TRBV7-9 and TRBJ1-6; TRBD1 aligns across 7 bases. Trimming took 5 bases from V and 10 from J; bases not matched to a gene: 8. The germline V gene encodes CDR1 SEHNR and CDR2 FQNEAQ (reference sequence). The CDR3 is made up of 14 amino acids. The CDR3 loop is CASSEQGIGSPLHF. CDR3 nucleotide sequence: TGTGCCAGCAGCGAACAGGGGATCGGGTCACCCCTCCACTTT.

V gene TRBV18 combines with J gene TRBJ2-7; 12 bases agree with TRBD1. The CDR3 spans 15 residues. Trimming cost V 5 bases and J 3 bases; bases outside gene matches: 5. Germline-derived CDR1 and CDR2 are KGHSH and LQKENI. The CDR3 here is CASSSGTGGSYEQYF. As DNA, the CDR3 is TGTGCCAGCTCATCCGGGACAGGGGGCAGCTACGAGCAGTACTTC.

The chain is built from TRBV27 and TRBJ2-7; D possibly corresponds to TRBD1 (5 bases). The CDR3 is 15 amino acids. From germline, CDR1 is MNHEY and CDR2 SMNVEV (reference sequence). V was cut by 4 bases and J by 3 bases, with 16 bases left in between. CDR3 residues: CASSWIPGSGYEQYF. CDR3 nucleotide sequence: TGTGCCAGCAGTTGGATCCCAGGGTCGGGCTACGAGCAGTACTTC.

The chain has TRBV7-3 and TRBJ2-1; 8 nucleotides align to TRBD2. The V segment lost 3 bases and the J segment 10 bases; nucleotides outside the gene matches: 8. The CDR3 has 14 residues. Germline V lookup: CDR1 SGHTA, CDR2 FQGTGA. CDR3 bases: TGTGCCAGCAGCTTGGGCGGGACTAGACCCGAGCAGTTCTTC. This codes for CASSLGGTRPEQFF.

The sample holds a few counts of this clone. The rearrangement links TRBV7-9 to TRBJ1-2; possible D gene TRBD1, 5 bases. Germline V CDR1 and CDR2: SEHNR, FQNEAQ (reference sequence). Between the trimmed V and J ends, which lost 3 bases and 5 bases, there was a span of 16 bases. CDR3 length: 15 amino acids. The CDR3 protein is CASSLGDSSPYGYTF. The CDR3 DNA reads as TGTGCCAGCAGCTTGGGAGACAGTAGTCCTTATGGCTACACCTTC.

A remark on this clone: This specimen includes other DNA sequences encoding the same CDR3. The V and J genes are TRBV19 and TRBJ1-4; 8 bases agree with TRBD1. The junction had 6 bases not matched to a gene; V was cut back by 7 bases and J by 8 bases. This CDR3 is 13 amino acids long. Germline V gives CDR1 LNHDA, CDR2 SQIVND (reference sequence). The CDR3 loop reads CASTGQGREKLFF. The CDR3 coding sequence is TGTGCCAGTACTGGACAGGGCCGGGAAAAACTGTTTTTT.

The chain couples TRBV9 to TRBJ2-4; D unclear. The germline V gene has CDR1 SGDLS and CDR2 YYNGEE. V was shortened by 0 bases and J by 5 bases, with 18 bases between the two germline ends. The CDR3 is 17 residues long. CDR3 residues: CASSVGGAAVVENIQYF. CDR3 coding DNA: TGTGCCAGCAGCGTAGGAGGTGCGGCAGTCGTTGAAAACATTCAGTACTTC.

The chain couples TRBV18 to TRBJ1-4; D is undetermined. The CDR3 spans 15 residues. The germline CDR1 and CDR2 sequences are KGHSH and LQKENI. V shed 2 bases and J shed 5 bases, with 12 bases lying between them. The CDR3 coding sequence is TGTGCCAGCTCACCAGTTCGTACCCCAAATGAAAAACTGTTTTTT. This translates into CASSPVRTPNEKLFF.

The chain uses TRBV4-2 and TRBJ2-7, with TRBD1 identical over 7 bases. CDR3 length equals 16 residues. Germline trimming cut 0 bases from V and 1 base from J; bases unmatched to any gene: 6. CDR1 and CDR2 (germline): LGHNA, YNFKEQ. CDR3 amino acids: CASSQDLGTVSYEQYF. The CDR3 DNA is TGTGCCAGCAGCCAAGATCTTGGGACAGTGTCCTACGAGCAGTACTTC.

The chain combines TRBV9 with TRBJ1-4; D call uncertain. CDR1 is SGDLS, CDR2 YYNGEE, per germline. CDR3 length: 13 amino acids. The V end lost 3 bases, the J end lost 2 bases, and 5 bases lay between the germline ends. The CDR3 DNA is TGTGCCAGCAGCGCCCGTACTAATGAAAAACTGTTTTTT. Translation gives CASSARTNEKLFF.